The next 10 T cell receptor beta chains were all read from a single sample in a study of blood T cell repertoires in COVID-19. The repertoire was sequenced with immunoSEQ multiplex PCR; TCRdb's copy has only in-frame clones and lacks some. Of 30,000 to 50,000 clones in the sample, about 85% were seen once. Sequencing input: peripheral blood. The source is a man in his sixties with acute or convalescent COVID-19.

V gene TRBV10-3 combines with J gene TRBJ2-2; 8 bases are a match to TRBD1. V gave up 4 bases and J gave up 0 bases; unmatched junction bases: 1. Germline CDR1 is ENHRY and CDR2 is SYGVKD. CDR3 length: 15 residues. Here the CDR3 DNA reads TGTGCCATCAGTGGGACAGGGTCGAACACCGGGGAGCTGTTTTTT. Encoded protein: CAISGTGSNTGELFF.

This sequence joins TRBV20-1 and TRBJ2-1; the match to TRBD2 covers 10 bases. The CDR3 is made up of 19 amino acids. Per the germline V gene, CDR1 is DFQATT and CDR2 is SNEGSKA (reference sequence). Losses at the gene ends were 3 bases for V and 4 bases for J; bases not matched to a gene: 18. The CDR3 nucleotides read TGCAGTGCTAGTGATCAGACTAGCGGGCACCGTCGTAATTACAATGAGCAGTTCTTC. Translated, it gives CSASDQTSGHRRNYNEQFF.

This clone was counted a single time. The rearrangement joins TRBV28 to TRBJ1-1; D possibly corresponds to TRBD1 (6 bases). This CDR3 has 16 residues. Trimming removed 7 bases from V and 2 bases from J, with 20 bases in between. The V gene's germline CDR1 is MDHEN and CDR2 SYDVKM. In DNA, the CDR3 is TGTGCCAGCAATCAGTTCTATCAGGGGAGTAACACTGAAGCTTTCTTT. Its protein product is CASNQFYQGSNTEAFF.

The genes are TRBV5-1 and TRBJ1-2; D unclear. This CDR3 region has 13 residues. V was trimmed by 4 bases and J by 0 bases, leaving 7 bases between them. The V gene's germline CDR1 is SGHRS and CDR2 YFSETQ. The DNA of the CDR3 is TGCGCCAGCAGCCCATCCCCTAACTATGGCTACACCTTC. Translating gives CASSPSPNYGYTF.

The J gene is TRBJ2-1, the V gene TRBV6-6; D remains ambiguous. Trimming stripped 2 bases from V and 3 bases from J, with 8 bases between. Germline assignment: CDR1 MNHNY and CDR2 SVGAGI (reference sequence). This CDR3 contains 14 residues. The CDR3 nucleotides read TGTGCCAGCAGTTACACCGGTGGCTACAATGAGCAGTTCTTC. Translating gives CASSYTGGYNEQFF.

The V gene is TRBV6-5, the J gene TRBJ1-4; D unresolved. Trimming removed 6 bases from V and 5 bases from J, with 13 bases in between. CDR1 and CDR2 from the germline V gene are MNHEY and SVGAGI. The CDR3 has 14 amino acids. The CDR3 DNA is TGTGCCAGCAGCATTCTTGACGGGAATGAAAAACTGTTTTTT. Amino acids: CASSILDGNEKLFF.

The chain uses TRBV12-5 and TRBJ2-1, with D maybe TRBD1 (5 bases). CDR1 is LGHNT, CDR2 FRNRAP, per germline. Trimming removed 1 base from V and 10 bases from J, with 11 bases in between. The length of the CDR3 is 13 residues. CDR3 DNA: TGTGCTAGTGGTTTGGGGGGCCTCCGGGAGCAGTTCTTC. It translates to CASGLGGLREQFF.

The V call is TRBV28, the J call TRBJ2-5, with D possibly matching TRBD2 (6 bases). Germline CDR1 is MDHEN and CDR2 is SYDVKM. The CDR3 spans 14 residues. Trimming stripped 6 bases from V and 8 bases from J, with 19 bases between. CDR3 loop: CASSLSGGSGTQYF. The CDR3 DNA is TGTGCCAGCAGCCTCAGTGGGGGTAGCGGAACCCAGTACTTC. Based on the CDR3 plus reference TRBV28 and TRBJ2-5, the full variable domain is DVKVTQSSRYLVKRTGEKVFLECVQDMDHENMFWYRQDPGLGLRLIYFSYDVKMKEKGDIPEGYSVSREKKERFSLILESASTNQTSMYLCASSLSGGSGTQYFGPGTRLLVL.

This chain uses TRBV6-1 with TRBJ1-1; no definite D call. The CDR3 runs to 13 residues. Trimming pared 2 bases from V and 8 bases from J, leaving 12 bases between. Germline assignment: CDR1 MNHNS and CDR2 SASEGT. CDR3 bases: TGTGCCAGCAGTGAATTTGGTACGGGAGAAGCTTTCTTT. Encoded protein: CASSEFGTGEAFF.

J is TRBJ2-7 and V is TRBV5-1, with D tentatively TRBD2 (7 bases). Germline V CDR1 and CDR2: SGHRS, YFSETQ. CDR3 length equals 15 residues. Deletions cut 0 bases from V and 5 bases from J, with 15 bases between. The CDR3 DNA reads as TGCGCCAGCAGCTTGGTGCTAGGGGGGGAAGACGAGCAGTACTTC. Residues: CASSLVLGGEDEQYF.